This T cell receptor (beta chain) is from a study of sequential checkpoint blockade in melanoma. The CDR3 is 17 amino acids. Germline V gives CDR1 MGHRA, CDR2 YSYEKL. V shed 2 bases, J shed 3 bases, and the junction held 8 bases outside the gene matches. The treatment was: randomized to nivolumab then ipilimumab (arm A) or the reverse (arm B). Patients had received no earlier DNA-damaging chemotherapy. TCRdb keeps only in-frame clones here, not all; method: immunoSEQ multiplex PCR. The table lists under 25,000 clones, around 78% of them singletons. This sequence was found in a human donor with melanoma. The sample consisted of CD8+ T cells sorted from blood (inferred from file names), taken from a patient given nivolumab and ipilimumab in sequence. The rearrangement links TRBV4-1 to TRBJ1-4, with 8 bases matching TRBD1. The CDR3 nucleotides read TGCGCCAGCAGCCAAAGGGCCGGACAGGGCCCTAATGAAAAACTGTTTTTT. It is translated as CASSQRAGQGPNEKLFF.